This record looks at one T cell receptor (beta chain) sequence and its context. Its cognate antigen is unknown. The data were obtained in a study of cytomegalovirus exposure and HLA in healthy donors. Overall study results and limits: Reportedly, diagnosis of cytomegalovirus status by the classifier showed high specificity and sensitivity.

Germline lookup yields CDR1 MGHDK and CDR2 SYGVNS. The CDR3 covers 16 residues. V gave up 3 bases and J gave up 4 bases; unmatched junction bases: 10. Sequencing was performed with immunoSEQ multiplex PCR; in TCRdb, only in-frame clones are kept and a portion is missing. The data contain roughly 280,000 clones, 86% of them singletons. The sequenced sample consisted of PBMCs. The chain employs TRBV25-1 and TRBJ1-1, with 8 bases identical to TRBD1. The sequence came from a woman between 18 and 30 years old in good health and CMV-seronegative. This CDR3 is CASSDFTYRGSTEAFF. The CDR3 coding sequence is TGTGCCAGCAGTGATTTCACCTACAGGGGGTCCACTGAAGCTTTCTTT.